Below, one T cell receptor beta chain is given with its context. A read error may be the cause here, since a much bigger clone is one base away. The data are from a study of blood T cells in healthy people across ages. The wider study: Roughly one uniquely barcoded beta molecule per two T cells was captured.

A sample-barcoded 5' primer and a J-beta primer mix were used in a second PCR of roughly 7 to 11 cycles. Each CDR3 protein gets one entry after TCRdb re-called the 5' RACE reads with MiXCR. The table has more than 900,000 distinct CDR3 sequences, almost 30% seen once; the top ten hold about 10%. The CDR3 has 15 residues. These data are also associated with another study on T cells of mothers and their children.

The clonotype originates from a woman in her 40s in good health. Sequencing was done on a sample of blood. The chain employs TRBV12-3 or TRBV12-4 and TRBJ1-6; D unclear. CDR3 in amino acids: CACRNRDSGNSPLHF. The CDR3 bases are TGTGCCTGCAGAAACCGGGATTCGGGTAATTCACCCCTCCACTTT.